This TCR beta chain was captured in a study of T cells in Graves' hyperthyroidism and ophthalmopathy (dated by TCRdb to the late 2010s). About the investigation overall: Peripheral blood was sampled at the time of initial diagnosis, prior to any treatment. A discovery cohort of around 98 patients, roughly 45 with Graves' ophthalmopathy and 55 to 65 with stable Graves' hyperthyroidism, was used to find distinguishing TCR V-J signatures. Prospective prediction of ophthalmopathy was tested in an independent validation cohort consisting of under 20 hyperthyroidism patients and around 17 patients who later progressed to ophthalmopathy. The 100 discovery patients were randomly split 7:3 into training and test sets. In addition, the study compared T-cell repertoires in thyroid tissue and in blood from five or six Graves' hyperthyroidism patients. Following sampling, methimazole starting at 30 mg daily was given to hyperthyroidism patients, and high-dose intravenous methylprednisolone was given to ophthalmopathy patients. The paper reports TCR Vbeta CDR3 sequencing of over 130 peripheral blood samples: 40 to 45 ophthalmopathy, about 75 hyperthyroidism and 17 progressor patients.

The TCR beta CDR3 regions were amplified from RNA transcripts. The first round of RT-PCR for the TCR CDR3 was performed with the HTBI primer set and the Qiagen OneStep RT-PCR kit. A second multiplex PCR round built the libraries, followed by size selection and purification. Sequencing of the libraries was done on an Illumina HiSeq2000 using paired-end 100 bp reads. For the original study's pipeline: SOAPnuke was used to process the raw data, throwing out any read that contained adapters or uncalled bases, had a mean Phred below 15, or lacked an exact constant-primer or identifier match. COPE v1.2.5 was used to merge high-quality paired reads, and clonotypes were defined as unique nucleotide sequences. MiTCR v1.1 was used to align the clonotypes against IMGT TRBV, TRBD and TRBJ reference segments. Analysis was restricted to V-J combinations with a frequency above 0.0001, which covered roughly 99% of repertoires. A TCS score was defined as the ratio between F50 (clonal expansion) and ExV (chaos), using BLOSUM62-based TCRdist between CDR3 peptides within each V-J. Welch's t-statistics and random forest reduced 450 to 600 V-J features to 13, which were used in a naive Bayes classifier (R e1071). TCRdb reworked the public reads: Q25 trimming with fastp, MiXCR clone assembly, productive beta chains retained. Rows with one shared CDR3 protein collapse into an entry with the most common genes and DNA. Clone size and V and J calls follow TCRdb, not the original study. The sample includes about 420,000 distinct CDR3 sequences, with approximately 14% observed a single time. Clones ranked in the top ten supply around 7.7% of the sample.

In the germline V gene (reference sequence), CDR1 corresponds to LNHNV and CDR2 to YYDKDF. For this chain, trimming is 1 base at the V end and 9 bases at the J end, and the number of junction bases without a gene match is 4. The CDR3 has 14 amino acids, counting the end cysteine and phenylalanine. Only CDR3 DNA remains: 42 bases, in frame from the first base. Points the paper makes about the study in general: No statistical method was used to fix the sample size in advance, and group allocation was not hidden from the investigators. Most expanded thyroid clonotypes (frequency above 0.001) were also found in blood, which suggests that blood repertoires may mirror thyroid immune responses. In validation, the model predicted progression to ophthalmopathy a median of roughly 6.1 months before onset, with around 70% sensitivity and about 72% specificity. Ophthalmopathy was separated from stable hyperthyroidism by a 13 V-J signature model, with around 90% sensitivity and around 81% specificity obtained in cross-validation and 80%/75% obtained in testing.

Stable Graves' hyperthyroidism was defined as the absence of progression to ophthalmopathy over 18 months of follow-up. Hyperthyroidism patients were newly diagnosed, with disease duration under 2 months, and aged 18 to 65 years. Exclusion was applied to patients with uncontrolled infections, other autoimmune diseases, pregnancy or lactation. Diagnoses were based on clinical symptoms, serum thyroxine and TRAb, thyroid ultrasound and orbital computed tomography. PBMCs were isolated from 10 ml of fresh peripheral blood by Ficoll-Paque density gradient centrifugation. Total RNA was extracted using Trizol reagent, and RNA quality was assessed on an Agilent 2100 Bioanalyzer. This clonotype appeared many times. There is no known antigen for this receptor. No much larger clone is present one base from it, and per-base qualities are unavailable.

The sequencing input was blood. The clonotype comes from a woman under 30 with Graves' hyperthyroidism. The chain was built from TRBV15 and TRBJ1-2, and 11 bases in between align with TRBD1. The CDR3 is CATSRARDRGSYTF. The DNA is as follows: TGTGCCACCAGCAGAGCCCGGGACAGGGGGAGCTACACCTTC.